This TCR beta chain was identified during a study of monozygotic twins with inflammatory bowel disease. Study-level findings and limits: Discrimination among different T cell subtypes was not achievable. For IBD, no single strong associated signal or clonotype was supported.

Each TCR library consumed around 3.5 ug of total RNA. PCR of TCRalpha and TCRbeta cDNA was nested, with two rounds of 16 and 9 cycles. After re-calling the 5' RACE reads, TCRdb lists one entry per CDR3 protein, DNA absent. The table lists around 400,000 distinct CDR3 sequences. The CDR3 contains 13 residues. In germline, CDR1 is MNHNS, CDR2 SASEGT. Turning to this clonotype: Its antigen is as yet unknown.

Sequencing used blood. This sequence originates from a human donor with ulcerative colitis or Crohn's disease, or a healthy co-twin of an affected twin (not recorded which). The V and J genes are TRBV6-1 and TRBJ2-2; the D call from TCRdb, TRBD1, cannot be confirmed without DNA. The CDR3 protein is CTSIRQGSGELFF.